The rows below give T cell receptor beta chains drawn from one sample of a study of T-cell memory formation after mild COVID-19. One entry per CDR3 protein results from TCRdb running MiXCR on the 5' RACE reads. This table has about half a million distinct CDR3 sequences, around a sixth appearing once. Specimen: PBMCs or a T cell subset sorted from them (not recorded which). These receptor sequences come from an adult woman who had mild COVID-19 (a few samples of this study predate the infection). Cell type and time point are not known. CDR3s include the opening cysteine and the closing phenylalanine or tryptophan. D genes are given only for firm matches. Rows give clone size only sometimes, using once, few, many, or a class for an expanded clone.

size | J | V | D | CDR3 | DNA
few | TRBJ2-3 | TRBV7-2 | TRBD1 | CASSPRYGTAPTDTQYF | TGTGCCAGCAGCCCCCGCTATGGGACAGCCCCCACAGATACGCAGTATTTT
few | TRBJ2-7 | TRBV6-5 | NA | CASSYRDQYYEQYF | TGTGCCAGCAGTTACCGGGACCAGTACTACGAGCAGTACTTC
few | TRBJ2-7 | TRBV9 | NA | CASSAGLTSYEQYF | TGTGCCAGCAGCGCAGGACTAACCTCCTACGAGCAGTACTTC
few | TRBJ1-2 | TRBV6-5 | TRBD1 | CASSYQGANGYTF | TGTGCCAGCAGTTACCAGGGGGCTAATGGCTACACCTTC
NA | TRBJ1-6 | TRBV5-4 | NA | CASSLDWTENSPLHF | TGTGCCAGCAGCTTGGACTGGACAGAAAATTCACCCCTCCACTTT
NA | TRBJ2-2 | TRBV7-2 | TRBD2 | CASSLMGGVFYGELFF | TGTGCCAGCAGCTTAATGGGAGGGGTTTTCTACGGGGAGCTGTTTTTT
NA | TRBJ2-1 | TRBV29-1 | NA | CSVESAPTWLF | TGCAGCGTTGAATCGGCACCTACCTGGCTCTTC
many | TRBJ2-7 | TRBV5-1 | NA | CASSLADEQYF | TGCGCCAGCAGCTTGGCGGACGAGCAGTACTTC
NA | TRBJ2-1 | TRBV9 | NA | CASSVDRNYNEQFF | TGTGCCAGCAGCGTAGACAGGAACTACAATGAGCAGTTCTTC
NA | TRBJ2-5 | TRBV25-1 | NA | CASSGNYGIQGETQYF | TGTGCCAGCAGTGGGAATTACGGGATTCAGGGAGAGACCCAGTACTTC
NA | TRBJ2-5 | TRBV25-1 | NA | CASSELEVETQYF | TGTGCCAGCAGTGAATTAGAGGTAGAGACCCAGTACTTC
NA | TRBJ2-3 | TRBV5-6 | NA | CASSSMDTQYF | TGTGCCAGCAGCTCCATGGATACGCAGTATTTT
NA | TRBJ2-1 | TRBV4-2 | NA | CASSHGNYNEQFF | TGTGCCAGCAGCCATGGGAACTACAATGAGCAGTTCTTC
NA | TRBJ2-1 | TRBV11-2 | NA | CASTQSNRVFNEQFF | TGTGCCAGCACCCAGTCCAACCGGGTCTTCAATGAGCAGTTCTTC
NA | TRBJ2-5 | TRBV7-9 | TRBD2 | CASSLAQRGWETQYF | TGTGCCAGCAGCTTAGCCCAGCGGGGGTGGGAGACCCAGTACTTC
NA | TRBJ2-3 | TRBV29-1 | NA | CSVLAGLSRDTQYF | TGCAGCGTGTTAGCAGGTTTGTCAAGAGATACGCAGTATTTT
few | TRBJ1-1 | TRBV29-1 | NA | CSVPRQNTEAFF | TGCAGCGTTCCCAGACAGAACACTGAAGCTTTCTTT
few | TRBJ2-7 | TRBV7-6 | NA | CASSRRQYEQYF | TGTGCCAGCAGCCGACGACAGTACGAGCAGTACTTC
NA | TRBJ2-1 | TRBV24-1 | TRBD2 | CATSAGLAESYNEQFF | TGTGCCACCAGTGCGGGACTAGCGGAATCCTACAATGAGCAGTTCTTC
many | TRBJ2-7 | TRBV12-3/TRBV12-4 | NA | CASSPPVGIYEQYF | TGTGCCAGCAGCCCTCCAGTCGGGATCTACGAGCAGTACTTC
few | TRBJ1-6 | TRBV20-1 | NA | CSARLLSGQQHF | TGCAGTGCTAGACTGCTCTCCGGACAGCAGCACTTT
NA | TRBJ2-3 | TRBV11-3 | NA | CASSSAGTPFADTQYF | TGTGCCAGCAGCTCTGCCGGGACACCATTTGCAGATACGCAGTATTTT
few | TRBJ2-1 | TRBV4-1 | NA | CASSRPGPREDNEQFF | TGCGCCAGCAGCCGCCCCGGACCGCGGGAAGACAATGAGCAGTTCTTC
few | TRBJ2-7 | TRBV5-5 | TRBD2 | CASSLGLAGGPSSYEQYF | TGTGCCAGCAGCTTGGGACTAGCGGGAGGCCCAAGCTCCTACGAGCAGTACTTC
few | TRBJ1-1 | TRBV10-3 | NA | CAISVTGQNTEAFF | TGTGCCATCAGTGTAACCGGGCAGAACACTGAAGCTTTCTTT
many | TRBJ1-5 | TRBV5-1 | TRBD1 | CASSLGQGNNQPQHF | TGCGCCAGCAGCTTGGGACAGGGTAACAATCAGCCCCAGCATTTT